The rows below give T cell receptor beta chains drawn from one sample of a study of T cells after yellow fever vaccination. Each CDR3 protein gets one entry after TCRdb re-called the 5' RACE reads with MiXCR. The sample holds 60,000 to 95,000 distinct CDR3 sequences, about 7.2% seen once. Source: CD8+ T cells sorted from PBMCs, taken around 10 days after the first yellow fever vaccination. The receptors originated from a man aged 18 to 30 who received the YFV17D yellow fever vaccine. Both conserved end residues are part of each CDR3. A D gene is named only where the DNA matches it firmly. Not all rows give a size; the values are once, few, many and, for expanded clones, a class.

cdr3_nt cdr3_aa clone_size j_call v_call d_call
TGCGCCAGCAACTCCGGGTCTAACTATGGCTACACCTTC CASNSGSNYGYTF many TRBJ1-2 TRBV4-3 -
TGCGCCAGCAGCCAAGGGCTGGGTCTTAGCTCCTACAATGAGCAGTTCTTC CASSQGLGLSSYNEQFF few TRBJ2-1 TRBV4-1 -
TGTGCCAGCAGGGGTGAGACTAGCGGGGTATCGGAGACCCAGTACTTC CASRGETSGVSETQYF many TRBJ2-5 TRBV12-3/TRBV12-4 TRBD2
TGTGCCAGAAGCCTCTTGACTAGCAATGAGCAGTTCTTC CARSLLTSNEQFF many TRBJ2-1 TRBV5-3 -
TGTGCCAGCAGCTTGGGAGGGACTAGTAGCACAGATACGCAGTATTTT CASSLGGTSSTDTQYF few TRBJ2-3 TRBV5-4 TRBD2
TGTGCCAGCAGTTTTGGGGTCCCCTACGAGCAGTACTTC CASSFGVPYEQYF many TRBJ2-7 TRBV12-3/TRBV12-4 -
TGTGCCAGCAGACGCGACAGGGCCTATGGCTACACCTTC CASRRDRAYGYTF many TRBJ1-2 TRBV6-5 TRBD1
TGTGCTAGTGGCTCAACGGGGGCAGATACGCAGTATTTT CASGSTGADTQYF many TRBJ2-3 TRBV12-5 -
TGTGCCAGCAGTAATCAGGGGGCTTATGGCTACACCTTC CASSNQGAYGYTF few TRBJ1-2 TRBV6-5 TRBD1
TGCGCCAGCAGCCAAGATATTAGGGAAAACTATGGCTACACCTTC CASSQDIRENYGYTF few TRBJ1-2 TRBV4-3 -
TGTGCCATCAGTGAGATGACAACGAACACCGGGGAGCTGTTTTTT CAISEMTTNTGELFF many TRBJ2-2 TRBV10-3 -
TGTGCCAGCAGCCCCGAAGTCCGGACGGACTATGGCTACACCTTC CASSPEVRTDYGYTF many TRBJ1-2 TRBV7-6 -
TGTGCCAGCAGCTTAGCGCGGGAGGGGGACCCTAGGAAGCAGTACTTC CASSLAREGDPRKQYF few TRBJ2-7 TRBV7-9 TRBD2
TGTGCCAGCAGCGTGGGGGCTTCTCAGGCAGATACGCAGTATTTT CASSVGASQADTQYF few TRBJ2-3 TRBV9 -
TGTGCCAGCAGTCGGGCGGGGGGGACCTATACGCAGTATTTT CASSRAGGTYTQYF many TRBJ2-3 TRBV12-3/TRBV12-4 TRBD2
TGTGCCAGCAGCTTCGGCGGGGTGGCCGAGCAGTACTTC CASSFGGVAEQYF - TRBJ2-7 TRBV5-5 -
TGTGCCAGCAGCTTTGGGACAGGGGAGAACACTGAAGCTTTCTTT CASSFGTGENTEAFF many TRBJ1-1 TRBV7-6 TRBD1
TGTGCCAGCAGAGCCGGACCGTTTTCACCCCTCCACTTT CASRAGPFSPLHF - TRBJ1-6 TRBV6-1 -
TGTGCCCAACAACTGAAGCAGGGCCAAGAGACCCAGTACTTC CAQQLKQGQETQYF many TRBJ2-5 TRBV10-3 -
TGCGCCAGCAGCCAACCAAGTGGGCTCGCGGGGGGTGGGCAGTTCTTC CASSQPSGLAGGGQFF - TRBJ2-1 TRBV4-1 TRBD2
TGTGCCAGCGCCGAATCAGGGGGGAACACTGAAGCTTTCTTT CASAESGGNTEAFF - TRBJ1-1 TRBV6-1 TRBD1
TGCAGTGCTAGAAGGGGGAGGGAGCGTCCAGATACGCAGTATTTT CSARRGRERPDTQYF many TRBJ2-3 TRBV20-1 -
TGTGCCAGCAGCCAGGGGCAATACAGGACCAATTCACCCCTCCACTTT CASSQGQYRTNSPLHF - TRBJ1-6 TRBV4-2 -
TGTGCCAGCAGCTTAGCGGGGATTGAGCAGTTCTTC CASSLAGIEQFF many TRBJ2-1 TRBV7-2 -
TGCGCCAGCAGCCAAGTAACTGGCGGGGCCTCCTCCTACGAGCAGTACTTC CASSQVTGGASSYEQYF few TRBJ2-7 TRBV4-3 -
TGCGCCAGCAGCCAACTCGAGACGACTAGCGGGGCCTATGAGCAGTTCTTC CASSQLETTSGAYEQFF - TRBJ2-1 TRBV4-3 TRBD2
TGTGCCACCAGCAGAGACACCCCGGCAGGGGCCAACGTCCTGACTTTC CATSRDTPAGANVLTF many TRBJ2-6 TRBV15 -
TGTGCCAGCAGTTACGGTTACGACGGGCCGAACACTGAAGCTTTCTTT CASSYGYDGPNTEAFF - TRBJ1-1 TRBV6-2/TRBV6-3 -
TGTGCCAGCAGCTTAGCGCATCCCCTGATGCAGGGGGCAAACAATGAGCAGTTCTTC CASSLAHPLMQGANNEQFF many TRBJ2-1 TRBV7-8 TRBD1
TGTGCCAGCAGCCCCGGACAGGGGATCCGAAGGCAGTACTTC CASSPGQGIRRQYF many TRBJ2-7 TRBV5-6 TRBD1
TGTGCCAGCAGCAACGCCGGGACTAGCGGGAAGCCGTCCGAGCAGTACTTC CASSNAGTSGKPSEQYF many TRBJ2-7 TRBV7-9 TRBD2
TGTGCCAGCAGCAAAGGGGGCACTGAAGCTTTCTTT CASSKGGTEAFF many TRBJ1-1 TRBV21-1 -
TGTGCCAGCAGCGTCCGGACTAGCGGAACTACGAAGCAGTACTTC CASSVRTSGTTKQYF many TRBJ2-7 TRBV27 TRBD2
TGTGCCAGCAGCGTAGCCGGAGGTACCCCCTACGAGCAGTACTTC CASSVAGGTPYEQYF few TRBJ2-7 TRBV9 -
TGTGCCAGCAGCTTAAGGGGTGAACGAGAAGCTTTCTTT CASSLRGEREAFF few TRBJ1-1 TRBV7-3 -
TGTGCCAGCAGCTTGGCAGTAAGCGGGGGGGCAGATACGCAGTATTTT CASSLAVSGGADTQYF few TRBJ2-3 TRBV5-4 TRBD2
TGTGCCAGCAGTGAATACCCGTGGGCCGCAGGGAAGGTTCAGCCCCAGCATTTT CASSEYPWAAGKVQPQHF few TRBJ1-5 TRBV6-1 -
TGTGCCAGCAGTTTGTGGGGCCAGGGCGCAGATACGCAGTATTTT CASSLWGQGADTQYF few TRBJ2-3 TRBV28 -
TGCCAGCAGCCAAGGGGGACAGATCCTAACAGCACTGAAGCTTTCTTT CQQPRGTDPNSTEAFF - TRBJ1-1 TRBV1 -
TGCAGTGCTCCATGCATTCCGACGGATAGCTCCTACAATGAGCAGTTCTTC CSAPCIPTDSSYNEQFF - TRBJ2-1 TRBV20-1 -
TGCAGCGTTGTTGCCGGGATGGGTGCGCAGTATTTT CSVVAGMGAQYF many TRBJ2-3 TRBV29-1 -
TGTGCCAGCAGTTTCACCCGGTCGGGCACAGATACGCAGTATTTT CASSFTRSGTDTQYF many TRBJ2-3 TRBV28 -
TGTGCCAGCAGCCAAGAGAGGTCGGGTGGTGGGGCCAACGTCCTGACTTTC CASSQERSGGGANVLTF many TRBJ2-6 TRBV3-1 -
TGTGCCAGCAGCTCCCTGCCGGACAGCCTACAAGAGACCCAGTACTTC CASSSLPDSLQETQYF many TRBJ2-5 TRBV27 -
TGTGCCAGCAGCTGGGGGACAGTACTCTCACCCCTCCACTTT CASSWGTVLSPLHF many TRBJ1-6 TRBV7-8 TRBD1
TGTGCCATCTCCGGGACAGATAGCACAGATACGCAGTATTTT CAISGTDSTDTQYF - TRBJ2-3 TRBV24-1 TRBD1
TGTGCCAGCAGCCCAGGGGTCTACGAGCAGTACTTC CASSPGVYEQYF few TRBJ2-7 TRBV12-3/TRBV12-4 -
TGCGCCAGCAGCCAAGATCTCGGGACAGGCTATGGCTACACCTTC CASSQDLGTGYGYTF many TRBJ1-2 TRBV4-1 TRBD1
TGCGCCAGCAGCCAAGTTCCGGATGGCTACACCTTC CASSQVPDGYTF few TRBJ1-2 TRBV4-1 -
TGTTCCAGCAGCCTAAGCCTGGGGGGGTCCACTGAAGCTTTCTTT CSSSLSLGGSTEAFF - TRBJ1-1 TRBV6-2/TRBV6-3 -
TGTGCCAGCAGTTACTCGGTCCACGCCGGGGACACCGGGGAGCTGTTTTTT CASSYSVHAGDTGELFF many TRBJ2-2 TRBV6-2/TRBV6-3 -
TGTGCCAGCAGTTTCGGAGGGTGGCAGCCCCAGCATTTT CASSFGGWQPQHF many TRBJ1-5 TRBV7-2 -
TGTGCCAGCAGTGAAACTCGAAACGTGGCTATACATGGCTACACCTTC CASSETRNVAIHGYTF - TRBJ1-2 TRBV6-1 -
TGTGCCAGCAGTTTAAGCCAGAATCAGCCCCAGCATTTT CASSLSQNQPQHF many TRBJ1-5 TRBV28 -
TGCGCCAGCAGTGAGTCGGTGGGACAGGGGCTTGGCTACACCTTC CASSESVGQGLGYTF - TRBJ1-2 TRBV10-2 TRBD1
TGCAGTGCTCAGGGGTTGTCAGGGACAAACACCGGGGAGCTGTTTTTT CSAQGLSGTNTGELFF many TRBJ2-2 TRBV20-1 -
TGTGCCAGCGGACCCGACAGGGTCTCTGGAAACACCATATATTTT CASGPDRVSGNTIYF many TRBJ1-3 TRBV21-1 -
TGTGCCAGCAGTGGAAAACTAGCGGGGGATAGTTGGACAGATACGCAGTATTTT CASSGKLAGDSWTDTQYF many TRBJ2-3 TRBV2 TRBD2
TGCAGTGCTCTGAACAATGAGCAGTTCTTC CSALNNEQFF many TRBJ2-1 TRBV20-1 -
TGCAGCGTTGAAGATCCAGGGTTTTACGAGCAGTACTTC CSVEDPGFYEQYF many TRBJ2-7 TRBV29-1 -